This TCR beta chain came from a study of shared clonotypes between healthy human individuals. Looked up from germline, CDR1 is SGHTA and CDR2 is FQGTGA. CDR3 length equals 16 residues. With 1 base clipped from V and 6 bases from J, the junction kept 8 bases outside the gene matches. The data were produced by immunoSEQ multiplex PCR, yet TCRdb's version contains in-frame clones alone and is incomplete. The sample holds about 2.1 million clones; roughly 95% are singletons and the top ten take 1.5% to 2%. Naive CD8 isolation took CD45RO-negative cells positively selected for CCR7 and excluded terminally differentiated effector memory CD45RA+ cells.

Sample: naive CD8+ T cells from PBMCs. The chain employs TRBV7-3 and TRBJ2-1; 8 nucleotides align to TRBD2. This TCR was sampled from a man younger than 30 in good health. Some clones in this sample may be carry-over from other donors' samples. In nucleotides, the CDR3 is TGTGCCAGCAGCTTAAACCCCAGCGGGAGAAGCAATGAGCAGTTCTTC. Amino acids: CASSLNPSGRSNEQFF.